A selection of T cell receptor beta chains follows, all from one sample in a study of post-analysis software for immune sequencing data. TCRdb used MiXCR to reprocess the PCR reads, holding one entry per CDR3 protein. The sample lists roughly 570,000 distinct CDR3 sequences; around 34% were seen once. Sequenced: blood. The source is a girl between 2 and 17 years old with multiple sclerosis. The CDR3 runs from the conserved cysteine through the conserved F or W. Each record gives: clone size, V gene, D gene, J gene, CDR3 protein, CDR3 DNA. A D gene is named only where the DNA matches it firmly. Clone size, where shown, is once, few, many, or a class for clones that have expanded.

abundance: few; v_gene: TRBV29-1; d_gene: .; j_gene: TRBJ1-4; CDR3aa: CSVGTLNEKLFF; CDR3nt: TGCAGCGTCGGGACTCTTAATGAAAAACTGTTTTTT
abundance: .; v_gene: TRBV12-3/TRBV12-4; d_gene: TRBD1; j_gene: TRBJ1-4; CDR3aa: CASRGQVANEKLFF; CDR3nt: TGTGCCAGCAGGGGACAGGTGGCTAATGAAAAACTGTTTTTT
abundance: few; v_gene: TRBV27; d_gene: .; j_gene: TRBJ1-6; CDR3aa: CASSFPGRNSPLHF; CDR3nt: TGTGCCAGCAGTTTCCCCGGACGGAATTCACCCCTCCACTTT
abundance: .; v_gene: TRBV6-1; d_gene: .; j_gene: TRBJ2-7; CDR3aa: CASSDALVAYEQYF; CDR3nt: TGTGCCAGCAGTGACGCCTTAGTTGCCTACGAGCAGTACTTC
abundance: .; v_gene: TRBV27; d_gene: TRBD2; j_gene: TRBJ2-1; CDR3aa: CASSLRAGGLYNEQFF; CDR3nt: TGTGCCAGCAGTTTAAGAGCGGGGGGACTATACAATGAGCAGTTCTTC
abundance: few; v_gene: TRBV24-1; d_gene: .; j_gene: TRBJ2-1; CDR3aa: CATSVGREQFF; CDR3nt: TGTGCCACCAGTGTGGGTAGGGAGCAGTTCTTC
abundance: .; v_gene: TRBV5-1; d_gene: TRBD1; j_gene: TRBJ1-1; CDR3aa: CASSLVPRGLGTEAFF; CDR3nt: TGCGCCAGCAGCTTGGTCCCCAGGGGGCTGGGCACTGAAGCTTTCTTT
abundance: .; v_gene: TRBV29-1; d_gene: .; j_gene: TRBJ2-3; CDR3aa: CSVLGALTDTQYF; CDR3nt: TGCAGCGTTCTGGGGGCTTTAACAGATACGCAGTATTTT
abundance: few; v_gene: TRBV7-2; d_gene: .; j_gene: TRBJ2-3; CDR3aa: CASSLALSDTQYF; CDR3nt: TGTGCCAGCAGCTTAGCGTTATCAGATACGCAGTATTTT
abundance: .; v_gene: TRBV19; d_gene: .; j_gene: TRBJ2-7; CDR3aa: CARSTRQPYEQYF; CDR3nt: TGTGCCAGGAGTACTAGACAGCCCTACGAGCAGTACTTC
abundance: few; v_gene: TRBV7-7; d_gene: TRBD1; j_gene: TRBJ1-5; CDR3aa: CASSRTGINQPQHF; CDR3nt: TGTGCCAGCAGCAGGACAGGGATCAATCAGCCCCAGCATTTT
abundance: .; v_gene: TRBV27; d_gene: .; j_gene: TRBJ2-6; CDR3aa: CASSLTSLSGANVLTF; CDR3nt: TGTGCCAGCAGTTTAACATCACTTTCTGGGGCCAACGTCCTGACTTTC
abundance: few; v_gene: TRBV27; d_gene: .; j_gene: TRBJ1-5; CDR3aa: CASMGLGGLGQPQHF; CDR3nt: TGTGCCAGCATGGGCCTTGGAGGGTTAGGGCAGCCCCAGCATTTT
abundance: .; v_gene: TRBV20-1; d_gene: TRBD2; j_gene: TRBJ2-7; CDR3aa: CSAPLAGAAYNEQYF; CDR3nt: TGCAGTGCTCCCCTAGCGGGGGCTGCCTACAATGAGCAGTACTTC
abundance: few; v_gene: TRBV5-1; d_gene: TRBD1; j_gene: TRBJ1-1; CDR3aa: CASSLGGQGPDTEAFF; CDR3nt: TGCGCCAGCAGCTTGGGTGGACAGGGGCCCGACACTGAAGCTTTCTTT
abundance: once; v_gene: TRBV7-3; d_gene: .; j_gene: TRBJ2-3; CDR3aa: CASSLKSADTQYF; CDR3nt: TGTGCCAGCAGCTTAAAGTCCGCGGATACGCAGTATTTT
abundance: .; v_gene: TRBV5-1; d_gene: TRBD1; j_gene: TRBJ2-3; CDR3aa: CASSLGQDLTDTQYF; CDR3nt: TGCGCCAGCAGTCTCGGACAGGACCTCACAGATACGCAGTATTTT
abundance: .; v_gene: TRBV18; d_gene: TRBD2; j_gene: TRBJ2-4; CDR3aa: CASSSLAGGAKNIQYF; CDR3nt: TGTGCCAGCTCATCTCTAGCGGGAGGGGCCAAAAACATTCAGTACTTC
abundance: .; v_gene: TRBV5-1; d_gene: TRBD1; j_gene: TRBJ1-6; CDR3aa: CASSSGTGFNSPLHF; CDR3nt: TGCGCCAGCAGCTCCGGGACAGGGTTTAATTCACCCCTCCACTTT
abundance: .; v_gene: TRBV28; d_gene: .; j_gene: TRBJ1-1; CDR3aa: CASITPRGTANTEAFF; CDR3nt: TGTGCCAGCATTACCCCTAGAGGAACAGCCAACACTGAAGCTTTCTTT
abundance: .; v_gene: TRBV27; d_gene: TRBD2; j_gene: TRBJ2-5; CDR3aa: CASSYGGEQETRYF; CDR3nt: TGTGCCAGCAGTTACGGGGGGGAGCAAGAGACCCGGTACTTC
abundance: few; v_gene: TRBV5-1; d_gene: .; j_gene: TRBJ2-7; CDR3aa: CASSLVAGNPYEQYF; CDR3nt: TGCGCCAGCAGCTTGGTGGCAGGAAACCCCTACGAGCAGTACTTC
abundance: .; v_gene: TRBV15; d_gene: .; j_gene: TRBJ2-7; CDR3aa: CATSRDGWAREQYF; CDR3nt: TGTGCCACCAGCAGAGACGGATGGGCACGCGAGCAGTACTTC
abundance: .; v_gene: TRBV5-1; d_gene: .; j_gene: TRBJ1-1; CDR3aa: CAIIRRVPEAFF; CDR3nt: TGCGCCATAATAAGACGGGTCCCTGAAGCTTTCTTT
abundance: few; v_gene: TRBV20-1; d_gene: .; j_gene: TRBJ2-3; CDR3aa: CSARAKPDTQYF; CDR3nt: TGCAGTGCTAGAGCGAAACCAGATACGCAGTATTTT
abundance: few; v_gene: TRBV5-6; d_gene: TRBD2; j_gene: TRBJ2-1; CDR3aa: CASSSGVRTSGGRSSYNEQFF; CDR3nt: TGTGCCAGCAGCTCTGGAGTCCGAACTAGCGGGGGGCGTAGCTCCTACAATGAGCAGTTCTTC
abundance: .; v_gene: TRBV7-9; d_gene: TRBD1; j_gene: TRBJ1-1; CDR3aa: CASSSGQGMTEAFF; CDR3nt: TGTGCCAGCAGTTCGGGACAGGGGATGACTGAAGCTTTCTTT
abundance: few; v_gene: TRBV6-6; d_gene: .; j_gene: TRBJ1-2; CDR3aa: CASSLNREVRYGYTF; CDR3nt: TGTGCCAGCAGTCTTAACAGGGAAGTGCGCTATGGCTACACCTTC
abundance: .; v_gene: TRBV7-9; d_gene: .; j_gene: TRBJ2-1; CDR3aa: CASSPKESEQFF; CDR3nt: TGTGCCAGCAGCCCCAAGGAGAGTGAGCAGTTCTTC
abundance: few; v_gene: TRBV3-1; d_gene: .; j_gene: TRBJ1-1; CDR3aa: CASSPLQPNTEAFF; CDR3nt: TGTGCCAGCAGCCCCTTGCAACCGAACACTGAAGCTTTCTTT
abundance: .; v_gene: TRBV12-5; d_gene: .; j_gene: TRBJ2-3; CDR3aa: CASGFTTDTQYF; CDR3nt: TGTGCTAGTGGCTTCACAACAGATACGCAGTATTTT
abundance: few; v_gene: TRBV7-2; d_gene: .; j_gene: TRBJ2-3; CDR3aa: CASSLLSPGSPDTQYF; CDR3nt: TGTGCCAGCAGCTTATTATCTCCGGGATCGCCAGATACGCAGTATTTT
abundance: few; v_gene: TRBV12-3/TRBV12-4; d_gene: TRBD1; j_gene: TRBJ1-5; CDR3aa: CASSLEGRGRGQPQHF; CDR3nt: TGTGCCAGCAGTTTAGAGGGCAGGGGGCGCGGTCAGCCCCAGCATTTT
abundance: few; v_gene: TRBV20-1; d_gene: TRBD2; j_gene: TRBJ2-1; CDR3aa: CSARVPAGELSYNEQFF; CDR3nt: TGCAGTGCTAGAGTTCCAGCGGGGGAACTTTCCTACAATGAGCAGTTCTTC
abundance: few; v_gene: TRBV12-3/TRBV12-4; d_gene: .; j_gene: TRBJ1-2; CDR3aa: CASSLEERRDGGYTF; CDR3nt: TGTGCCAGCAGTTTGGAGGAACGAAGGGATGGTGGCTACACCTTC
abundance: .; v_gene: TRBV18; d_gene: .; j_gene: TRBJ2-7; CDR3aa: CASSEITGYNEQYF; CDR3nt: TGTGCCAGCTCAGAGATCACAGGGTACAACGAGCAGTACTTC
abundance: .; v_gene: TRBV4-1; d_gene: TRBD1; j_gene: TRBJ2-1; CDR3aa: CASSQAGTVYNEQFF; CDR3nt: TGCGCCAGCAGCCAAGCCGGGACAGTTTACAATGAGCAGTTCTTC
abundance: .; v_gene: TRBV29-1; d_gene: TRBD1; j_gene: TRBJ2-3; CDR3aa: CSVTGATDTQYF; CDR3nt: TGCAGCGTGACAGGGGCTACAGATACGCAGTATTTT
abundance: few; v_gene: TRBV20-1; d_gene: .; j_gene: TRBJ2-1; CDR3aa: CSASGGTNPYYNEQFF; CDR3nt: TGCAGTGCTAGCGGGGGTACAAACCCTTACTACAATGAGCAGTTCTTC
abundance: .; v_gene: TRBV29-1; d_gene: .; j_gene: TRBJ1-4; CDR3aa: CSGSRGTNEKLFF; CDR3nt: TGCAGCGGATCCCGGGGCACTAATGAAAAACTGTTTTTT
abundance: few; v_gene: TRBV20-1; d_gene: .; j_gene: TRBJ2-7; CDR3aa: CSAPGQGQEAQYF; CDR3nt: TGCAGTGCCCCAGGGCAGGGTCAAGAGGCCCAGTACTTC